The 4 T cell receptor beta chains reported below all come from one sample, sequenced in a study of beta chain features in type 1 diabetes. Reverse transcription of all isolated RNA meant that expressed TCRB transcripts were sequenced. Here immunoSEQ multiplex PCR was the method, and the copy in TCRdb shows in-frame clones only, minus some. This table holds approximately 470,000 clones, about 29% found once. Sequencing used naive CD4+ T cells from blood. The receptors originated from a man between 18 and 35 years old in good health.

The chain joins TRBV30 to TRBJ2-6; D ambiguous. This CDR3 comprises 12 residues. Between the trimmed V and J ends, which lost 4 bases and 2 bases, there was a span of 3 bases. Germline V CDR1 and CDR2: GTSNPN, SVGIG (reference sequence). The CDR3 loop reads CAWTTGANVLTF. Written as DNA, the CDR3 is TGTGCCTGGACAACTGGGGCCAACGTCCTGACTTTC.

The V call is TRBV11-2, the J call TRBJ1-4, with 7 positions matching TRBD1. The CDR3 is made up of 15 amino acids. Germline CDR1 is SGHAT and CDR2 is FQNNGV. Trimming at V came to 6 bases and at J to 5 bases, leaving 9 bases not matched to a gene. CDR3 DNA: TGTGCCAGCAGGACCCCGGGACAGACAAATGAAAAACTGTTTTTT. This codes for CASRTPGQTNEKLFF.

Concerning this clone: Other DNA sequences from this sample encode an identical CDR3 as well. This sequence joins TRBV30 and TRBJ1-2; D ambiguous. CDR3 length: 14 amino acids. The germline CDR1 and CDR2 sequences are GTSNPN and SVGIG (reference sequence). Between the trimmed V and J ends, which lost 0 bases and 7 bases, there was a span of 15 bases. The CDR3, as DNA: TGTGCCTGGAGTGTACTCGGCGCGGGATCTGGCTACACCTTC. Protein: CAWSVLGAGSGYTF.

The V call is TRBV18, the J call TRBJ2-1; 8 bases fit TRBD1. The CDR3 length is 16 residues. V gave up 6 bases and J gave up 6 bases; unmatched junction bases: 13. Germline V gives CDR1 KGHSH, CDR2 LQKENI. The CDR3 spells CASSHLGQGATNEQFF. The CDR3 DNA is TGTGCCAGCTCCCATCTCGGGCAGGGGGCTACCAATGAGCAGTTCTTC.